The entry below describes one TCR beta chain. This entry comes from a study of shared clonotypes between healthy human individuals. This CDR3 has 13 amino acids. Per the germline V gene, CDR1 is MGHRA and CDR2 is YSYEKL. Trimming removed 4 bases from V and 6 bases from J, with 12 bases in between. Assay used: immunoSEQ multiplex PCR; TCRdb lists only in-frame clones, some missing. The sample yields about 2 million clones, roughly 95% seen once. This sequence was found in a man between 18 and 29 years old in good health. V is TRBV4-1 and J is TRBJ1-2; D uncertain. Sequencing input: naive CD4+ T cells sorted from blood. The subset here: CD45RA+ positively selected. CDR3 sequence (DNA): TGCGCCAGCAGCCTGAGGACTCGGGATGGCTACACCTTC. Residues: CASSLRTRDGYTF.